The 20 T cell receptor beta chains below all came from one sample that was sequenced in a study of blood T cells in healthy people across ages. With a J-beta primer mix and a sample-barcoded 5' primer, a second PCR ran about 6 to 11 cycles. Each CDR3 protein is one row after TCRdb ran MiXCR on the 5' RACE reads. The data show about 1,800,000 distinct CDR3 sequences, approximately 30% seen once. Sample: blood. These receptors were taken from a woman in her thirties in good health.

This clonotype was counted a few times. One end of the junction does not line up with germline, which may come from a read error. The chain employs TRBV6-1 and TRBJ2-7; tentative D call: TRBD1 (5 bases). This CDR3 is built from 16 residues. Germline V gives CDR1 MNHNS, CDR2 SASEGT. Here the CDR3 DNA reads TGTGCTAGCAGCATGATGGCAGACAGTTTTTCCTACGAGCAGTACTTC. It encodes CASSMMADSFSYEQYF.

This clonotype was seen at least ten times. This chain connects TRBV24-1 to TRBJ2-7; 7 nucleotides agree with TRBD2. CDR1 is KGHDR and CDR2 is SFDVKD in the germline V gene. V was clipped by 0 bases and J by 6 bases; unmatched bases: 4. The CDR3 consists of 14 residues. The CDR3 nucleotides are TGTGCCACCAGTGATTTGAGGCTAGCGGCCGAGCAGTACTTC. This codes for CATSDLRLAAEQYF.

There are a few counts of this clonotype. The chain has TRBV7-9 and TRBJ1-1; D remains unclear. The germline V gene encodes CDR1 SEHNR and CDR2 FQNEAQ (reference sequence). CDR3 length: 11 amino acids. Trimming cost V 7 bases and J 8 bases, with 11 bases left between them. The CDR3 reads CASTSPPEAFF. In DNA form, the CDR3 reads TGTGCCAGCACCTCTCCTCCAGAAGCTTTCTTT.

The J gene is TRBJ2-2, the V gene TRBV5-1; D is unresolved. This CDR3 spans 12 amino acids. Germline V gives CDR1 SGHRS, CDR2 YFSETQ. V lost 4 bases and J lost 7, with 8 bases in between. CDR3 DNA sequence: TGCGCCAGCAGCCTCTCTGACGGGGAGCTGTTTTTT. It codes for CASSLSDGELFF. The whole variable domain, filled in from reference TRBV5-1 and TRBJ2-2, reads KAGVTQTPRYLIKTRGQQVTLSCSPISGHRSVSWYQQTPGQGLQFLFEYFSETQRNKGNFPGRFSGRQFSNSRSEMNVSTLELGDSALYLCASSLSDGELFFGEGSRLTVL.

There are a few counts of this clonotype. The rearrangement links TRBV5-5 to TRBJ2-3, with no clear D. The length of the CDR3 is 14 residues. CDR1 SGHKS and CDR2 YYEKEE come from the germline V gene (reference sequence). V lost 2 bases, J lost 0 bases, and 7 bases lay in between. The CDR3 nucleotides read TGTGCCAGCAGCTTTAAGACTAGCACAGATACGCAGTATTTT. Protein product: CASSFKTSTDTQYF.

This sequence joins TRBV4-1 and TRBJ2-3, with TRBD2 matching 10 bases. The CDR3 has 16 residues. Germline V lookup: CDR1 MGHRA, CDR2 YSYEKL. V shed 1 base and J 4 bases; nucleotides not matched to a gene: 5. The CDR3 region is CASSQAQAGGPDTQYF. CDR3 bases: TGCGCCAGCAGCCAAGCGCAAGCGGGGGGGCCAGATACGCAGTATTTT.

This clonotype has more than one count but fewer than ten. The chain has TRBV28 and TRBJ2-2; tentative D call: TRBD1 (6 bases). Trimming removed 6 bases at V and 7 bases at J, with 9 bases between. Germline V gene lookup returns CDR1 MDHEN and CDR2 SYDVKM. The CDR3 totals 12 residues. The chain's CDR3 is CASSYRDGELFF. DNA of the CDR3: TGTGCCAGCAGCTACAGGGACGGGGAGCTGTTTTTT.

The rearrangement links TRBV25-1 to TRBJ2-7; D call uncertain. With the DNA end fitting TRBJ2-5 better, the J assignment may be wrong. CDR3 size: 14 residues. CDR1 MGHDK and CDR2 SYGVNS come from the germline V gene. DNA for the CDR3: TGTGCCAGCAGTGACTCCGCTCTTGGAGAGACCCAGTACTTC. This codes for CASSDSALGETQYF.

This clonotype appeared a single time. The chain links TRBV3-1 to TRBJ2-4; D possibly matches TRBD1 or TRBD2 (5 bases each). The germline CDR1 and CDR2 sequences are LGHDT and YNNKEL (reference sequence). V was cut by 0 bases and J by 13 bases, with 16 bases left in between. CDR3 size: 14 residues. CDR3 protein: CASSQDRPFREQYF. As DNA, the CDR3 is TGTGCCAGCAGCCAAGATCGCCCATTCAGGGAGCAGTACTTC.

The V and J genes are TRBV3-1 and TRBJ2-1; maybe TRBD2 (6 bases). The CDR3 sequence is 17 residues long. V gave up 1 base and J gave up 3 bases, with 16 bases separating them. From germline, CDR1 is LGHDT and CDR2 YNNKEL (reference sequence). The CDR3 nucleotides are TGTGCCAGCAGCCAAGTCGGGGCGGGACTCCTCTACAATGAGCAGTTCTTC. It codes for CASSQVGAGLLYNEQFF.

This clonotype was counted only a few times. The chain employs TRBV12-3 or TRBV12-4 and TRBJ2-1; D possibly corresponds to TRBD2 (6 bases). Trimming took 8 bases from V and 0 from J, leaving 29 bases between them. The CDR3 runs 20 residues. The CDR3 protein is CASSSPGEAWGLSSYNEQFF. The CDR3 bases are TGTGCCAGCTCTTCCCCGGGAGAAGCGTGGGGCCTGAGCTCCTACAATGAGCAGTTCTTC.

This rearrangement joins TRBV6-5 to TRBJ1-4; the D gene is possibly TRBD1 (5 bases). Germline CDR1 and CDR2: MNHEY and SVGAGI. The CDR3 is made up of 16 amino acids. Trimming cost V 6 bases and J 7 bases, with 21 bases left between them. CDR3 loop: CASSPTRGVTSEKLFF. Written as DNA, the CDR3 is TGTGCCAGCAGCCCAACCCGGGGGGTAACGAGTGAAAAACTGTTTTTT.

This clonotype was detected ten times or more. This chain uses TRBV20-1 with TRBJ2-4; 16 positions match TRBD2. The CDR3 has 19 residues. V gave up 0 bases and J gave up 0 bases; unmatched junction bases: 5. Germline V gives CDR1 DFQATT, CDR2 SNEGSKA (reference sequence). The DNA for the CDR3 is TGCAGTGCTAGAGAGGGACTAGCGGGAGGGCCACTAGCCAAAAACATTCAGTACTTC. It codes for CSAREGLAGGPLAKNIQYF.

To note about this clonotype: A much larger clonotype is one base distant, so this may be a read error. The chain has TRBV7-2 and TRBJ2-4; D could derive from TRBD1 or TRBD2 (5 bases each). The germline gives CDR1 SGHTA, CDR2 FQGNSA. This CDR3 has 14 amino acids. V was trimmed by 5 bases and J by 15 bases, leaving 23 bases between them. CDR3 nucleotide sequence: TGTGCCAGCAGCCCCTCAGGGTATGGGGAGACCCGGTACTTC. Amino acids: CASSPSGYGETRYF.

The rearrangement joins TRBV10-3 to TRBJ1-1; no clear D. V was clipped by 0 bases and J by 5 bases, with 13 bases between them. Germline CDR1 is ENHRY and CDR2 is SYGVKD. The CDR3 consists of 15 residues. The CDR3 bases are TGTGCCATCAGTGAGTCCGGCAGAGGGAATACTGAAGCTTTCTTT. It translates to CAISESGRGNTEAFF.

This clonotype has just a few counts. The V call is TRBV12-3 or TRBV12-4, the J call TRBJ2-5; tentative D call: TRBD2 (6 bases). The CDR3 is 21 amino acids. Trimming left V 2 bases short and J 4 bases short, with 32 bases between. This chain's CDR3 is CASSLLTNLLGPGGGGETQYF. The CDR3 bases are TGTGCCAGCAGTTTACTAACGAATCTGTTGGGACCCGGGGGAGGTGGAGAGACCCAGTACTTC.

For this clonotype: A clone one base away is much larger, so this may be a read error. The rearrangement joins TRBV4-1 to TRBJ2-7; D is perhaps TRBD1 (5 bases). The CDR3 runs to 14 residues. The germline V gene has CDR1 MGHRA and CDR2 YSYEKL. CDR3 region: CTSSREGAVYEQYF. Written as DNA, the CDR3 is TGCACCAGCAGCCGAGAAGGGGCGGTCTACGAGCAGTACTTC.

This clonotype has more than one count but fewer than ten. The V call is TRBV6-6, the J call TRBJ2-1, with 7 nucleotides matching TRBD2. This CDR3 is 15 amino acids long. The ends lost 0 bases at V and 6 bases at J; junction bases unmatched: 5. Germline V lookup: CDR1 MNHNY, CDR2 SVGAGI (reference sequence). The DNA for the CDR3 is TGTGCCAGCAGTTACTCGGGGGGGACGAGCAATGAGCAGTTCTTC. This gives the protein CASSYSGGTSNEQFF.

This clonotype was seen a few times. Germline is not matched at one junction end, which may reflect a read error. The chain is built from TRBV7-6 and TRBJ2-5; no reliable D call. Germline V gene lookup returns CDR1 SGHVS and CDR2 FNYEAQ. The length of the CDR3 is 15 residues. CDR3 residues: CAGSKGLGNVETQYF. CDR3 DNA sequence: TGTGCCGGCAGCAAAGGTTTGGGGAATGTGGAGACCCAGTACTTC.

This chain connects TRBV5-1 to TRBJ1-1; D unresolved. The CDR3 is 15 amino acids. Trimming removed 0 bases at V and 0 bases at J, with 9 bases between. CDR1 is SGHRS and CDR2 is YFSETQ in the germline V gene. The CDR3 coding sequence is TGCGCCAGCAGCTTGGATGTAGGGATGAACACTGAAGCTTTCTTT. This gives the protein CASSLDVGMNTEAFF.